A single sample gave rise to the 9 T cell receptor beta chains below, sequenced in a study of vaccination and CD4 T cells after COVID-19. Their antigens remain unidentified. At the Johns Hopkins FTIC core, DNA taken from cultured CD4+ T cells was sequenced by way of the Oncomine TCR Beta short-read assay. TCRdb re-analysed the PCR reads in MiXCR, keeping a single row per CDR3 protein. The sample comprises fewer than 20,000 distinct CDR3 sequences, about 40% of which are singletons, and about 27% rests with the top ten. Treatment given: approximately nine-day PBMC culture with coronavirus spike peptide pools or control peptides (ViraFEST assay). The sequences come from CD4+ T cells from blood, cultured in vitro, collected before SARS-CoV-2 vaccination. The source is a human donor who received a COVID-19 vaccine.

This clonotype was observed a handful of times. The rearrangement uses TRBV24-1 and TRBJ1-1; TRBD1 might be the D (5 bases). The germline V and J ends were trimmed by 4 bases and 5 bases, with 25 bases remaining between them. Germline V CDR1 and CDR2: KGHDR, SFDVKD. CDR3 length: 18 amino acids. CDR3 protein: CATSEGPLWGKGYTEAFF. In DNA form, the CDR3 reads TGTGCCACCAGTGAGGGGCCCTTATGGGGGAAAGGCTATACTGAAGCTTTCTTT.

The rearrangement links TRBV11-3 to TRBJ1-2, with TRBD1 matching 12 bases. The CDR3 contains 14 residues. The V and J ends lost 5 bases and 5 bases, in that order; junction bases with no gene match: 3. Per germline, CDR1 SGHNT and CDR2 YENEEA. The CDR3 nucleotides read TGTGCCAGCAGCAGGGACAGGGGGCTTTATGGCTACACCTTC. Translation: CASSRDRGLYGYTF.

V gene TRBV2 combines with J gene TRBJ1-5, with D maybe TRBD1 (5 bases). The V gene's germline CDR1 is SNHLY and CDR2 FYNNEI. V lost 5 bases and J lost 0, with 11 bases in between. CDR3 length: 15 amino acids. The CDR3 loop reads CASSSDSVSNQPQHF. The CDR3 DNA follows: TGTGCCAGCAGTTCTGACAGCGTTAGCAATCAGCCCCAGCATTTT.

The rearrangement links TRBV30 to TRBJ2-5, with 13 bases fitting TRBD2. This CDR3 is 13 amino acids long. Germline lookup yields CDR1 GTSNPN and CDR2 SVGIG (reference sequence). J was trimmed by 9 bases and V by 3 bases; bases with no gene match: 4. CDR3: CAWSGTSGVSQYF. The CDR3 bases are TGTGCCTGGAGCGGGACTAGCGGGGTTTCCCAGTACTTC.

In its sample, this clonotype was seen a few times. The chain links TRBV30 to TRBJ1-2; tentatively, D is TRBD1 (5 bases). V lost 3 bases, J lost 4 bases, and 15 bases lay in between. The CDR3 is made up of 14 amino acids. Germline V gene lookup returns CDR1 GTSNPN and CDR2 SVGIG (reference sequence). CDR3 DNA: TGTGCCTGGAGCGGGACGGCGCCTTCCTATGGCTACACCTTC. Translating it yields CAWSGTAPSYGYTF.

This chain connects TRBV6-5 to TRBJ1-2; D perhaps matches TRBD1 (5 bases). Germline V gene data show CDR1 as MNHEY and CDR2 as SVGAGI. V dropped 0 bases and J dropped 6 bases, with 11 bases sitting between them. This CDR3 is built from 14 residues. The CDR3: CASSYSPGLDGYTF. CDR3 DNA sequence: TGTGCCAGCAGTTACTCTCCAGGGTTGGATGGCTACACCTTC.

This chain uses TRBV2 with TRBJ1-1; no clear D. The germline V and J ends were trimmed by 6 bases and 0 bases, with 8 bases remaining between them. The CDR3 length is 13 residues. The germline CDR1 and CDR2 sequences are SNHLY and FYNNEI. CDR3 in DNA: TGTGCCAGCAGAATTAACCTGAACACTGAAGCTTTCTTT. It is translated as CASRINLNTEAFF.

The J gene is TRBJ2-7, the V gene TRBV6-2 or TRBV6-3, with 14 bases aligning to TRBD2. The germline CDR1 and CDR2 sequences are MNHEY and SVGEGT. Trimming at V came to 5 bases and at J to 7 bases, leaving 4 bases not matched to a gene. The CDR3 is 14 amino acids. CDR3 protein: CASSRLAGGKEQYF. CDR3 DNA: TGTGCCAGCAGTCGACTAGCGGGGGGGAAAGAGCAGTACTTC.

The chain joins TRBV6-2 or TRBV6-3 to TRBJ1-1, with 9 bases matching TRBD1. CDR1 and CDR2 from the germline V gene are MNHEY and SVGEGT. J lost 4 bases, V lost 6 bases, and 6 bases had no gene match. The length of the CDR3 is 14 residues. In DNA, the CDR3 is TGTGCCAGCAGGAGGGACAGGGTGAGCACTGAAGCTTTCTTT. This gives the protein CASRRDRVSTEAFF.